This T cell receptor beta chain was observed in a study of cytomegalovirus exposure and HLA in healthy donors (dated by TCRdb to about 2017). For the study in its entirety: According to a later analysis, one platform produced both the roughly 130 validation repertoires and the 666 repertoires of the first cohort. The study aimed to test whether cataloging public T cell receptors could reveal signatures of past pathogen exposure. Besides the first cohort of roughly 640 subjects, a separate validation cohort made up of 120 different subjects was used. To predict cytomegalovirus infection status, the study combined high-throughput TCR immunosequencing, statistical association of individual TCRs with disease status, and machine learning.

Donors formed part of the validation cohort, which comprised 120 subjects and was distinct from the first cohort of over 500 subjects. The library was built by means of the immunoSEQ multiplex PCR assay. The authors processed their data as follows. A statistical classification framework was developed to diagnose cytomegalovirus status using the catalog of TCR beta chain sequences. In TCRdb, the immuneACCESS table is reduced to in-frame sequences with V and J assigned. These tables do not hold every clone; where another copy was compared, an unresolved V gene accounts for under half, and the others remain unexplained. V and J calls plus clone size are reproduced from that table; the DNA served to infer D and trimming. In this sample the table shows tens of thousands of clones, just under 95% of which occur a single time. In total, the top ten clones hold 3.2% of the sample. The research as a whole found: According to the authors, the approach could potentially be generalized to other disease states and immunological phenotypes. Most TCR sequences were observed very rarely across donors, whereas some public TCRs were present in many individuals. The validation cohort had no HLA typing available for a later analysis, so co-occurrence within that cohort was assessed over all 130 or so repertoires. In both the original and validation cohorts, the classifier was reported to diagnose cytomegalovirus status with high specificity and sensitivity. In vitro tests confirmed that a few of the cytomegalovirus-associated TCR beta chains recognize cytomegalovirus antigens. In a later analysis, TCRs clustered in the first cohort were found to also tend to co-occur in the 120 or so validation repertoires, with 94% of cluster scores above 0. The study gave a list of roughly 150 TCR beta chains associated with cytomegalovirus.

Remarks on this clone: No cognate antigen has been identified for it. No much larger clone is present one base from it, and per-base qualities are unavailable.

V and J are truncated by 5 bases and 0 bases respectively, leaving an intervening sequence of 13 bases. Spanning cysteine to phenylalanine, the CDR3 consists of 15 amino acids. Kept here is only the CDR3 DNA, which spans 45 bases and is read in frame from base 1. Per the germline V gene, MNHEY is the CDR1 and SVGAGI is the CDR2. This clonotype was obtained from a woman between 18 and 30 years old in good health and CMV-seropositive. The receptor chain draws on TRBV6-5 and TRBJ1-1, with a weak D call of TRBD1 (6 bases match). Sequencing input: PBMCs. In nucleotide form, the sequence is TGTGCCAGCAGTACCGGACAGATAATGAACACTGAAGCTTTCTTT. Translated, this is CASSTGQIMNTEAFF.